The next 12 T cell receptor beta chains were all read from a single sample in a study of OX40 agonist ivuxolimab in advanced cancers. Library prep was done by the immunoSEQ multiplex PCR assay. Drawn from immuneACCESS, this table holds only the in-frame rearrangements with V and J called that TCRdb kept. Clones are partly lost; checked studies trace under half to an unresolved V gene and leave the rest unexplained. This sample comprises over 65,000 clones, around 92% of them detected only once. Roughly 9.6% of the sample is taken by the ten largest. This sample comprised CD4+ or CD8+ T cells sorted from blood, obtained in a trial of the OX40 agonist ivuxolimab. These receptors came from an adult with an advanced solid tumor such as melanoma, head and neck, liver or kidney cancer.

The rearrangement joins TRBV9 to TRBJ2-7; TRBD1 matches 7 bases. The junction had 1 base not matched to a gene; V was cut back by 4 bases and J by 3 bases. Germline V gene data show CDR1 as SGDLS and CDR2 as YYNGEE. This CDR3 comprises 12 residues. As DNA, the CDR3 is TGTGCCAGCAGCCCAGGGGGCTACGAGCAGTACTTC. Translating it yields CASSPGGYEQYF.

The chain employs TRBV20-1 and TRBJ1-2; D gene ambiguous. V was clipped by 0 bases and J by 8 bases, with 1 base between them. In germline, CDR1 is DFQATT, CDR2 SNEGSKA (reference sequence). This CDR3 spans 9 amino acids. Here the CDR3 DNA reads TGCAGTGCTAGAGAAGGCTACACCTTC. Translating gives CSAREGYTF.

The genes are TRBV2 and TRBJ2-7; D is possibly TRBD1 (5 bases). The V gene lost 7 bases and the J gene lost 5 bases, with 15 bases spanning the gap. Germline V gene lookup returns CDR1 SNHLY and CDR2 FYNNEI. The CDR3 is 13 amino acids. This chain's CDR3 is CASNLAGSHEQYF. Here the CDR3 DNA reads TGTGCCAGCAACTTGGCAGGGTCTCACGAGCAGTACTTC. The variable domain in full, completed from reference TRBV2 and TRBJ2-7, reads EPEVTQTPSHQVTQMGQEVILRCVPISNHLYFYWYRQILGQKVEFLVSFYNNEISEKSEIFDDQFSVERPDGSNFTLKIRSTKLEDSAMYFCASNLAGSHEQYFGPGTRLTVT.

V gene TRBV18 combines with J gene TRBJ2-5; D not certain. The CDR3 runs 15 residues. The V gene's germline CDR1 is KGHSH and CDR2 LQKENI. The V end was cut by 2 bases, the J end by 2 bases, with 12 bases between. The CDR3 spells CASSPSTEVQETQYF. In DNA form, the CDR3 reads TGTGCCAGCTCACCATCAACGGAAGTTCAAGAGACCCAGTACTTC.

The chain links TRBV5-1 to TRBJ2-3; TRBD1 might be the D (6 bases). CDR1 and CDR2 (germline): SGHRS, YFSETQ. The CDR3 is made up of 15 amino acids. V lost 6 bases to trimming and J lost 2 bases, with 16 bases between them. CDR3 residues: CASKSVGADTDTQYF. The CDR3 region has the DNA TGCGCCAGCAAAAGCGTGGGGGCTGACACAGATACGCAGTATTTT.

CDR3 amino acids: CAIARLWQETQYF. In nucleotides, the CDR3 is TGTGCCATCGCCCGTCTGTGGCAAGAGACCCAGTACTTC. The V and J genes are TRBV10-3 and TRBJ2-5; D call uncertain. Per the germline V gene, CDR1 is ENHRY and CDR2 is SYGVKD. The CDR3 has 13 amino acids. Trimming left V 8 bases short and J 2 bases short, with 12 bases between.

The J gene is TRBJ2-7, the V gene TRBV29-1; a weak D match, TRBD2 (6 bases). CDR3 size: 15 residues. The V end was cut by 3 bases, the J end by 4 bases, with 19 bases between. The germline gives CDR1 SQVTM, CDR2 ANQGSEA. The DNA of the CDR3 is TGCAGCGTTGAGGGAGGCGAAGGGGTCTCATACGAGCAGTACTTC. This codes for CSVEGGEGVSYEQYF.

This clone has a single count. This sequence joins TRBV29-1 and TRBJ2-7; D call uncertain. V was clipped by 4 bases and J by 6 bases, with 10 bases between them. Germline CDR1 is SQVTM and CDR2 is ANQGSEA. The CDR3 sequence is 11 residues long. DNA of the CDR3: TGCAGCGTTGGTTGGGGTTCCGAGCAGTACTTC. Its protein product is CSVGWGSEQYF.

On this clone: Distinct nucleotide sequences in the sample also encode this CDR3. The chain joins TRBV13 to TRBJ1-2; D ambiguous. The CDR3 is 13 amino acids. V lost 3 bases to trimming and J lost 3 bases, with 8 bases between them. CDR1 is PRHDT, CDR2 FYEKMQ, per germline (reference sequence). This chain's CDR3 is CASSLRSHYGYTF. The CDR3 DNA reads as TGTGCCAGCAGCTTGCGGTCTCACTATGGCTACACCTTC.

The chain couples TRBV19 to TRBJ1-1; TRBD1 might be the D (6 bases). Per germline, CDR1 LNHDA and CDR2 SQIVND (reference sequence). The ends were cut back, 3 bases at V and 4 bases at J, with 15 bases in the middle. The length of the CDR3 is 15 residues. The CDR3 nucleotides are TGTGCCAGTAGTATGAAGCCGGGGGCGGGCACTGAAGCTTTCTTT. Encoded protein: CASSMKPGAGTEAFF.

The genes are TRBV28 and TRBJ2-7; D may be TRBD2 (5 bases). The CDR3 totals 13 residues. Between the trimmed V and J ends, which lost 6 bases and 7 bases, there was a span of 16 bases. The germline V gene has CDR1 MDHEN and CDR2 SYDVKM. This CDR3 is CASRTGEIREQYF. In DNA, the CDR3 is TGTGCCAGCAGGACCGGGGAGATACGTGAGCAGTACTTC.

The chain recombines TRBV9 with TRBJ2-2; no reliable D call. The CDR3 has 13 residues. Germline V lookup: CDR1 SGDLS, CDR2 YYNGEE. V was trimmed by 4 bases and J by 1 base, leaving 5 bases between them. The CDR3 is CASSRQNTGELFF. The CDR3, as DNA: TGTGCCAGCAGCAGACAGAACACCGGGGAGCTGTTTTTT.